This T cell receptor beta chain was captured in a study of cytomegalovirus exposure and HLA in healthy donors. Study-wide results and limits: Earlier analysis looked at TCR beta V segments, and most were productive about 87% or about 30% of the time. An assumption of roughly uniform sequencing depth across donors underlay the presence/absence analyses.

The CDR3 is made up of 13 amino acids. Germline V gene lookup returns CDR1 ENHRY and CDR2 SYGVKD. The ends were cut back, 4 bases at V and 2 bases at J, with 8 bases in the middle. About this clone: The target antigen is unknown.

PCR amplification relied on 60 Vbeta primers (plus 13 Jbeta primers). Using immunoSEQ multiplex PCR, the repertoire was profiled, and TCRdb retains in-frame clones only, with some absent. The sample yields around 150,000 clones, about 70% seen once. The sequence derives from a woman in her thirties or forties in good health and CMV-seronegative. Input material: PBMCs. The chain joins TRBV10-3 to TRBJ2-5; tentative D call: TRBD2 (5 bases). The CDR3 is CAISAGEQETQYF. CDR3 in DNA: TGTGCCATCAGTGCTGGGGAGCAAGAGACCCAGTACTTC.